This T cell receptor (beta chain) appears in the sequencing data of a study of cytomegalovirus exposure and HLA in healthy donors. Vbeta (60) and Jbeta (13) primers were used in the PCR. The repertoire was sequenced with immunoSEQ multiplex PCR; TCRdb's copy has only in-frame clones and lacks some. Of around 86,000 clones listed, around 8% are singletons. In germline, CDR1 is SGHKS, CDR2 YYEKEE (reference sequence). The CDR3 runs to 16 residues. With V trimmed by 4 bases and J by 4 bases, 12 bases remained unmatched. The sequence derives from a man aged 45-65 years in good health and CMV-seronegative. The specimen sequenced was PBMCs. This chain uses TRBV5-5 with TRBJ2-7; 9 bases are shared with TRBD1. CDR3 coding DNA: TGTGCCAGCAGCCTCCGGGACAGGGAAGACTGGTACGAGCAGTACTTC. Translation gives CASSLRDREDWYEQYF.